This T cell receptor beta chain was recovered during a study of beta chain features in type 1 diabetes. Study-level background: All of the samples together had 85 million to 140 million sorted cells examined. Regarding the study as a whole: The naive, central memory and Treg TCRB repertoires showed an apparent similarity that was greater among patients than among healthy donors.

cDNA synthesis used the whole RNA isolate, giving expressed TCRB sequences. Libraries were prepared by immunoSEQ multiplex PCR; TCRdb keeps only in-frame clonotypes and omits some of them. The profile shows about 900,000 clones, roughly 16% of them singletons. About this clone: What it binds is unknown.

Germline CDR1 reads LNHNV; CDR2 reads YYDKDF (reference sequence). The junction had 9 bases not matched to a gene; V was cut back by 6 bases and J by 1 base. This CDR3 comprises 15 residues. The chain joins TRBV15 to TRBJ2-7; 7 bases match TRBD1. The origin of this receptor is a woman aged 18-29 years in good health. What was sequenced was naive CD4+ T cells from blood. The CDR3 loop reads CATRRDRDRSYEQYF. In DNA form, the CDR3 reads TGTGCCACCAGACGGGATCGGGACAGATCCTACGAGCAGTACTTC.